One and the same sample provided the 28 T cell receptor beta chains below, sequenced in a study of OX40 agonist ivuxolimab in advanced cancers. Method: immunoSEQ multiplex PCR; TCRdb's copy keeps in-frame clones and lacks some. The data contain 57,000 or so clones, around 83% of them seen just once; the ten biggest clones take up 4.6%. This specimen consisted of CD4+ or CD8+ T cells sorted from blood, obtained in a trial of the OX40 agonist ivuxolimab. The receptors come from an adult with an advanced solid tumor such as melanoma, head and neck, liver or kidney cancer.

In DNA, the CDR3 is TGTGCCAGCAGTTTTGGGACAGGCAGCGAGTTGAACACCGGGGAGCTGTTTTTT. Translation gives CASSFGTGSELNTGELFF. The gene calls are TRBV28 and TRBJ2-2; 8 bases agree with TRBD1. CDR1 is MDHEN and CDR2 is SYDVKM in the germline V gene. The trim removed 3 bases at V and 1 base at J, leaving 10 bases unmatched. This CDR3 has 18 amino acids.

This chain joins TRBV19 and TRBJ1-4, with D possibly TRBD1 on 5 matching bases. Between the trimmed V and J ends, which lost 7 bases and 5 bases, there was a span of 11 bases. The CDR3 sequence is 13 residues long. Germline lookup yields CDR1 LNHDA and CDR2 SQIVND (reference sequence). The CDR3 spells CASTGRTNEKLFF. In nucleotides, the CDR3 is TGTGCCAGTACCGGCAGGACAAATGAAAAACTGTTTTTT. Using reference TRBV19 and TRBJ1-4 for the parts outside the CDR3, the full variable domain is DGGITQSPKYLFRKEGQNVTLSCEQNLNHDAMYWYRQDPGQGLRLIYYSQIVNDFQKGDIAEGYSVSREKKESFPLTVTSAQKNPTAFYLCASTGRTNEKLFFGSGTQLSVL.

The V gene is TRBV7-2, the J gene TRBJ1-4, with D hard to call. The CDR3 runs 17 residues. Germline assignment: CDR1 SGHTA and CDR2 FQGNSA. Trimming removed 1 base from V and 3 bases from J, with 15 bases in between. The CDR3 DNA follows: TGTGCCAGCAGCTTAGAGGAGGGATGGGGTGCTAATGAAAAACTGTTTTTT. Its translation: CASSLEEGWGANEKLFF.

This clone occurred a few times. The CDR3 DNA reads as TGTGCCATCAGTGAGCGAGCGGGAGGCTTCAAGGCAGATACGCAGTATTTT. Encoded protein: CAISERAGGFKADTQYF. This chain uses TRBV10-3 with TRBJ2-3; 9 bases are a match to TRBD2. J was trimmed by 4 bases and V by 2 bases; bases with no gene match: 10. The CDR3 length is 17 residues. CDR1 is ENHRY, CDR2 SYGVKD, per germline.

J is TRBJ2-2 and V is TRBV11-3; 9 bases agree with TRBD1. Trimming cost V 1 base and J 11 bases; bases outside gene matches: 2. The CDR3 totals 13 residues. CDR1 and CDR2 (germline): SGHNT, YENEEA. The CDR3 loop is CASSLGGQGELFF. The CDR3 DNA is TGTGCCAGCAGCTTAGGGGGACAGGGAGAGCTGTTTTTT.

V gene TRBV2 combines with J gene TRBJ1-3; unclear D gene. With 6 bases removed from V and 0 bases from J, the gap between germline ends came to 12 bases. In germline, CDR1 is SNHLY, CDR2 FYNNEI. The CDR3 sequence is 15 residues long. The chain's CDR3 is CASSADRASGNTIYF. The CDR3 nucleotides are TGTGCCAGCAGCGCCGACCGGGCCTCTGGAAACACCATATATTTT.

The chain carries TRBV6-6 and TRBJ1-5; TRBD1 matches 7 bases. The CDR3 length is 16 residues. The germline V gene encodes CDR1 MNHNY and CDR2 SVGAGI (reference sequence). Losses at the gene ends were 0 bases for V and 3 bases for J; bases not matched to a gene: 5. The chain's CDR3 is CASSYSPTGLNQPQHF. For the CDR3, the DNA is TGTGCCAGCAGTTACTCTCCGACAGGGCTCAATCAGCCCCAGCATTTT.

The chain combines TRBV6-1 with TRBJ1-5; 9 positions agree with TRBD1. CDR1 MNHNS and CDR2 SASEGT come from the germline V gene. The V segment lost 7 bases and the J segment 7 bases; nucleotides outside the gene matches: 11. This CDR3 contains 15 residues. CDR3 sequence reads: CASTSVGTGRQPQHF. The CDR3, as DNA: TGTGCCAGCACTTCCGTTGGGACAGGGAGGCAGCCCCAGCATTTT.

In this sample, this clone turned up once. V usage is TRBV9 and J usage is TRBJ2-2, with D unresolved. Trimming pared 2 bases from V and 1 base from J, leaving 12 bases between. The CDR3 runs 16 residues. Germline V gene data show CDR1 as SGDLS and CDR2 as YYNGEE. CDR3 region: CASSVAISGNTGELFF. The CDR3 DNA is TGTGCCAGCAGCGTCGCAATATCCGGGAACACCGGGGAGCTGTTTTTT.

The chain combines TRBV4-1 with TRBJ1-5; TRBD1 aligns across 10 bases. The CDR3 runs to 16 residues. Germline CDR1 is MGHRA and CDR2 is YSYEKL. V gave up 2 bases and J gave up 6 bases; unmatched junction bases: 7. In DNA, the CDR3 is TGCGCCAGCAGCCAAATGACAGGGGGCAGCGGTCAGCCCCAGCATTTT. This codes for CASSQMTGGSGQPQHF.

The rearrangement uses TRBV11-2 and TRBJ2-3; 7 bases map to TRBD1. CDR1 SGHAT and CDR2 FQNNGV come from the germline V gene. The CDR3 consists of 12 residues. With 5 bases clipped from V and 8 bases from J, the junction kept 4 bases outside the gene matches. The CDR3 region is CASSAGGFTQYF. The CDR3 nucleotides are TGTGCCAGCAGCGCAGGGGGTTTTACGCAGTATTTT.

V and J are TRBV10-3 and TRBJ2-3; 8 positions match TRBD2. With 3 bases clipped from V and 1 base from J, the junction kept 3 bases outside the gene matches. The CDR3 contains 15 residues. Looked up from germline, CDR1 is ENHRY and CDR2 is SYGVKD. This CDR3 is CAISEISGGTDTQYF. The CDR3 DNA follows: TGTGCCATCAGTGAAATTAGCGGGGGCACAGATACGCAGTATTTT.

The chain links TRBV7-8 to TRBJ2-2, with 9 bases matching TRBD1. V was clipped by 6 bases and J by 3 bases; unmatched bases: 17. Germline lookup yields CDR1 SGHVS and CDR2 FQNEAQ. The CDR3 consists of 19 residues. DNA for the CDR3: TGTGCCAGCAGACCCTTCCCGGGACAGGGTGGAGGAGACACCGGGGAGCTGTTTTTT. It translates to CASRPFPGQGGGDTGELFF.

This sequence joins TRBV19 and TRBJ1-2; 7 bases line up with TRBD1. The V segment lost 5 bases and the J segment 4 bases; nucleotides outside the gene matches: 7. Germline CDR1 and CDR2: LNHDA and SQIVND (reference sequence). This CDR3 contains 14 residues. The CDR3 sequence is CASSYDRDTYGYTF. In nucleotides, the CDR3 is TGTGCCAGTAGTTATGACAGGGACACCTATGGCTACACCTTC.

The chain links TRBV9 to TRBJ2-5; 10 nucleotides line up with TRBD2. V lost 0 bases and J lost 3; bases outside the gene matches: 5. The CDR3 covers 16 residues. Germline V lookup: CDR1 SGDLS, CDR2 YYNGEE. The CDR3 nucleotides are TGTGCCAGCAGCGTAGGGGTGAGCGGGGGGGAAGAGACCCAGTACTTC. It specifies CASSVGVSGGEETQYF.

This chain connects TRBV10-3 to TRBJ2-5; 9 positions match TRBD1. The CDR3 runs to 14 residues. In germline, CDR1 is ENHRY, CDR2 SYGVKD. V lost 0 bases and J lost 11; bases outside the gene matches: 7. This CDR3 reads CAISESGQGREQYF. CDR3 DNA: TGTGCCATCAGTGAGTCAGGACAGGGGCGTGAGCAGTACTTC.

Here the CDR3 DNA reads TGTGCCAGCAGCCAAGGGGGCTGGCAGCCCCAGCATTTT. This encodes CASSQGGWQPQHF. The chain carries TRBV7-6 and TRBJ1-5; TRBD1 matches 7 bases. The V segment lost 5 bases and the J segment 7 bases; nucleotides outside the gene matches: 5. Germline-derived CDR1 and CDR2 are SGHVS and FNYEAQ. This CDR3 has 13 amino acids.

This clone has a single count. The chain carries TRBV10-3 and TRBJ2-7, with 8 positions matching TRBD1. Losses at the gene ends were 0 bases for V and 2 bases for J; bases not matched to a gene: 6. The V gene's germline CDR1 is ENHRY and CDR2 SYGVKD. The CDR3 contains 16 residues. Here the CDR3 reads CAISESPGQVTYEQYF. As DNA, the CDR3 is TGTGCCATCAGTGAGTCCCCGGGACAGGTGACCTACGAGCAGTACTTC.

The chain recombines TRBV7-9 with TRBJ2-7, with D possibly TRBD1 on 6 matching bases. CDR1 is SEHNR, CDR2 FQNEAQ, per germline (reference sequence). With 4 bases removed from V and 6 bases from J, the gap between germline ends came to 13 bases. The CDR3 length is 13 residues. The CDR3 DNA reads TGTGCCAGCAGCTCACAACAGGGATCCGAGCAGTACTTC. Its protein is CASSSQQGSEQYF.

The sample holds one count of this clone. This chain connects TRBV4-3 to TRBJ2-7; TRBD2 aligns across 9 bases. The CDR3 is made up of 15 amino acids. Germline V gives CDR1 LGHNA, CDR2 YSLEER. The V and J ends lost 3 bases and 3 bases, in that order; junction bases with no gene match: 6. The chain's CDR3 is CASSHTSGGFYEQYF. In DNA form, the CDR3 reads TGCGCCAGCAGCCACACAAGCGGGGGGTTCTACGAGCAGTACTTC.

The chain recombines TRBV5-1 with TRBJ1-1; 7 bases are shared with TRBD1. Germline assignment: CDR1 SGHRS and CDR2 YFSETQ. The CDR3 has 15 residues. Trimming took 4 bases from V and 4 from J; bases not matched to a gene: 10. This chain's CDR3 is CASSRIQGLITEAFF. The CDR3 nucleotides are TGCGCCAGCAGCCGCATACAGGGGTTGATCACTGAAGCTTTCTTT.

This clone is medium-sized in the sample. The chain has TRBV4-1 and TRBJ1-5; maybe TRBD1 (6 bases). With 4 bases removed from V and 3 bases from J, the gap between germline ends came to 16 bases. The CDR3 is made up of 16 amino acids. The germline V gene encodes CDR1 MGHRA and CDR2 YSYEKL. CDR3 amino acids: CASSPMEGGNNQPQHF. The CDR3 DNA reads TGCGCCAGCAGCCCCATGGAAGGGGGGAACAATCAGCCCCAGCATTTT.

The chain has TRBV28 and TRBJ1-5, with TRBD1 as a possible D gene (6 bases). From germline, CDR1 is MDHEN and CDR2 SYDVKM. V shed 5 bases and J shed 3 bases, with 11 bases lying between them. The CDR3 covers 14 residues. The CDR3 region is CASSRRQANQPQHF. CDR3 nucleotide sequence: TGTGCCAGCAGTCGGAGACAGGCCAATCAGCCCCAGCATTTT.

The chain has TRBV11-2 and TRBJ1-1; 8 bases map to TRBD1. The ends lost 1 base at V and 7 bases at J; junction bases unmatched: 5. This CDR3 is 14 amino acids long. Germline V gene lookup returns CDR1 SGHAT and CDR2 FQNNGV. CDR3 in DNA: TGTGCCAGCAGCTTAGGACAGGGGAGGGGTGAAGCTTTCTTT. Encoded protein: CASSLGQGRGEAFF.

This CDR3 reads CSVGSNQPQHF. The DNA for the CDR3 is TGCAGCGTTGGAAGCAATCAGCCCCAGCATTTT. J is TRBJ1-5 and V is TRBV29-1; D is uncertain. Germline lookup yields CDR1 SQVTM and CDR2 ANQGSEA. Trimming took off 4 bases at V and 1 base at J, with 2 bases between the two ends. CDR3 length: 11 residues.

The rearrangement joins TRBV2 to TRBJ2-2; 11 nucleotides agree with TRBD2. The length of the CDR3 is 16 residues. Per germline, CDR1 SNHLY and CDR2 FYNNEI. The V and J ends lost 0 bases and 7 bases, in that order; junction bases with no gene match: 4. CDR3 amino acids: CASSEASGRALGELFF. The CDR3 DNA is TGTGCCAGCAGTGAAGCTAGCGGGAGGGCCCTCGGGGAGCTGTTTTTT.

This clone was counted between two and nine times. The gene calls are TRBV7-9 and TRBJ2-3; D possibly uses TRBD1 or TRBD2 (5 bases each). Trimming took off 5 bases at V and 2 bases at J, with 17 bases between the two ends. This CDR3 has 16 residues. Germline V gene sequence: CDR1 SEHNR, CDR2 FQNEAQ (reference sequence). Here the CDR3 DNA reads TGTGCCAGCAGCCGGGACCCCTACTTGACCACAGATACGCAGTATTTT. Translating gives CASSRDPYLTTDTQYF.

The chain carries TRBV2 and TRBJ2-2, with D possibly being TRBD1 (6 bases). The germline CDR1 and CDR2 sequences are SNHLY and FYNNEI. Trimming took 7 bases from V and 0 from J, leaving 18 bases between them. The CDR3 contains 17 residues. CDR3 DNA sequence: TGTGCCAGCAAGAAGGATGGGGGCAGCCCGAACACCGGGGAGCTGTTTTTT. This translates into CASKKDGGSPNTGELFF.